Listed here is a single T cell receptor beta chain. Donors were grouped by their self-reported clinical history. Symptom resolution, clearance, or two negative PCRs marked donors in Cohort 3 as recovered. Assay used: immunoSEQ multiplex PCR; TCRdb lists only in-frame clones, some missing. The data contain fewer than 350,000 clones, around 90% of them singletons. This sample was included in a study of blood T cell repertoires in COVID-19. Looked up from germline, CDR1 is SGHRS and CDR2 is YFSETQ. J gave up 5 bases and V 0 bases, and 6 bases lay outside the gene matches. This CDR3 contains 15 residues. V is TRBV5-1 and J is TRBJ2-7; 9 bases align to TRBD1. Sequencing was performed on PBMCs or T cells enriched from blood (not recorded which). The source is a man aged 60 to 69 who had recovered from COVID-19. CDR3 in DNA: TGCGCCAGCAGCTTGGCAGGACAGGGGAGGGACGAGCAGTACTTC. Translation: CASSLAGQGRDEQYF. The entire variable domain, with the rest obtained from reference TRBV5-1 and TRBJ2-7, is as follows: KAGVTQTPRYLIKTRGQQVTLSCSPISGHRSVSWYQQTPGQGLQFLFEYFSETQRNKGNFPGRFSGRQFSNSRSEMNVSTLELGDSALYLCASSLAGQGRDEQYFGPGTRLTVT.